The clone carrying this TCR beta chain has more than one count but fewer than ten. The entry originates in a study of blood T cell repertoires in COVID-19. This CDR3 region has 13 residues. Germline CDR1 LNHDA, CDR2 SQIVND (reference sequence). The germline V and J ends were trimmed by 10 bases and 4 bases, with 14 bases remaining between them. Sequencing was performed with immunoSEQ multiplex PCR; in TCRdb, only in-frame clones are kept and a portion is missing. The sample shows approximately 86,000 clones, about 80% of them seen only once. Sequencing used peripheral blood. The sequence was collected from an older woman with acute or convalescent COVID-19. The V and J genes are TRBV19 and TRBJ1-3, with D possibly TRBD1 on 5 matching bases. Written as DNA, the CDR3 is TGTGCCACAACACGAGGACAAGGAAACACCATATATTTT. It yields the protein CATTRGQGNTIYF.